This TCR beta chain was sequenced for a study of blood T cell repertoires in COVID-19. Study information: Researchers got acute and convalescent COVID-19 samples from the United States, Italy and Spain.

The CDR3 runs 16 residues. V lost 5 bases and J 0 bases, leaving 14 bases between the germline ends. CDR1 KGHDR and CDR2 SFDVKD come from the germline V gene. The repertoire was sequenced with immunoSEQ multiplex PCR; TCRdb's copy has only in-frame clones and lacks some. Of around 100,000 clones in the sample, roughly 85% were seen once. Sequencing was performed on peripheral blood. This chain links TRBV24-1 with TRBJ2-3, with a tentative D call TRBD2 (5 bases). The sequence derives from a human donor in a cohort sampled during active COVID-19. CDR3 loop: CATSGGGGRSTDTQYF. DNA of the CDR3: TGTGCCACCAGTGGAGGAGGTGGAAGGAGCACAGATACGCAGTATTTT.